This T cell receptor beta chain emerged from a study of T-cell reconstitution after alpha-beta-depleted transplantation in children. This clonotype was seen at least ten times. This CDR3 has 14 residues. Germline V gives CDR1 MNHEY, CDR2 SMNVEV (reference sequence). The V segment lost 3 bases and the J segment 4 bases; nucleotides outside the gene matches: 3. Researchers prepared the TCRbeta library using unique molecular identifiers, the study reports. TCRdb re-called the PCR reads with MiXCR, one entry per CDR3 protein. Here the sample spans approximately 210,000 distinct CDR3 sequences, about 14% being singletons.

This clonotype was obtained from a human donor who donated a stem cell graft to a child with acute lymphoblastic leukemia. The sequenced sample was PBMCs from the stem cell graft donor, obtained from the stem cell graft. The chain uses TRBV27 and TRBJ2-1; 7 bases align to TRBD2. DNA for the CDR3: TGTGCCAGCAGTTTCGGTAGCGGGTACAATGAGCAGTTCTTC. It is translated as CASSFGSGYNEQFF.